One sample yielded the 16 T cell receptor beta chains listed below, sequenced in a study of blood T cell repertoires in COVID-19. Only in-frame clones appear in the TCRdb table, and some are missing; sequencing was by immunoSEQ multiplex PCR. Among approximately 180,000 clones listed, approximately 80% were seen once. The sequenced material came from peripheral blood. These receptors originate from a woman in her thirties or forties with COVID-19, enrolled during active disease.

V gene TRBV7-2 combines with J gene TRBJ2-7, with D maybe TRBD1 (5 bases). Trimming left V 5 bases short and J 2 bases short, with 16 bases between. CDR3 length equals 15 residues. The germline gives CDR1 SGHTA, CDR2 FQGNSA. CDR3 in amino acids: CASSRQRGSPYEQYF. CDR3 bases: TGTGCCAGCAGCAGACAAAGGGGTTCCCCCTACGAGCAGTACTTC. The full variable domain, in which reference TRBV7-2 and TRBJ2-7 provide the parts outside the CDR3, is GAGVSQSPSNKVTEKGKDVELRCDPISGHTALYWYRQSLGQGLEFLIYFQGNSAPDKSGLPSDRFSAERTGGSVSTLTIQRTQQEDSAVYLCASSRQRGSPYEQYFGPGTRLTVT.

The rearrangement links TRBV2 to TRBJ2-7; 11 nucleotides line up with TRBD2. Trimming cost V 10 bases and J 5 bases; bases outside gene matches: 13. This CDR3 has 15 residues. Per the germline V gene, CDR1 is SNHLY and CDR2 is FYNNEI. CDR3 sequence: CATSLEGLAVHEQYF. As DNA, the CDR3 is TGTGCCACCAGCCTCGAGGGACTAGCGGTCCACGAGCAGTACTTC.

This chain uses TRBV5-4 with TRBJ1-3, with no clear D. There are 13 residues in the CDR3. Germline V lookup: CDR1 SGHNT, CDR2 YYREEE (reference sequence). The V end lost 4 bases, the J end lost 8 bases, and 13 bases lay between the germline ends. As DNA, the CDR3 is TGTGCCAGCAGCCCCGCTCTGGAGGACACCATATATTTT. This encodes CASSPALEDTIYF.

The J gene is TRBJ1-4, the V gene TRBV5-1; no definite D call. Trimming left V 0 bases short and J 4 bases short, with 7 bases between. CDR1 and CDR2 (germline): SGHRS, YFSETQ. This CDR3 contains 14 residues. The CDR3 DNA reads TGCGCCAGCAGCTTGGGAACAGTTAATGAAAAACTGTTTTTT. Translating it yields CASSLGTVNEKLFF.

The rearrangement uses TRBV15 and TRBJ2-3; D is unclear. V lost 2 bases to trimming and J lost 0 bases, with 6 bases between them. The CDR3 is made up of 14 amino acids. Germline CDR1 and CDR2: LNHNV and YYDKDF (reference sequence). CDR3 residues: CATSRLSSTDTQYF. CDR3 sequence (DNA): TGTGCCACCAGCAGATTATCGAGCACAGATACGCAGTATTTT.

V usage is TRBV2 and J usage is TRBJ1-2, with 7 bases aligning to TRBD1. V lost 2 bases and J lost 4; bases outside the gene matches: 7. This CDR3 is built from 15 residues. The germline gives CDR1 SNHLY, CDR2 FYNNEI. The CDR3 nucleotides are TGTGCCAGCAGTGAATATGGACAGGCATCCTATGGCTACACCTTC. Protein product: CASSEYGQASYGYTF.

The chain carries TRBV6-5 and TRBJ1-5; D gene uncertain. The V and J ends lost 0 bases and 0 bases respectively, with 6 bases between them. The CDR3 loop spans 15 amino acids. In germline, CDR1 is MNHEY, CDR2 SVGAGI. This CDR3 reads CASSYSGISNQPQHF. CDR3 nucleotides: TGTGCCAGCAGTTACTCGGGCATTAGCAATCAGCCCCAGCATTTT.

The rearrangement uses TRBV27 and TRBJ2-7; 11 nucleotides line up with TRBD1. The CDR3 is 16 amino acids. V lost 5 bases and J lost 5; bases outside the gene matches: 11. Germline CDR1 and CDR2: MNHEY and SMNVEV (reference sequence). The CDR3 loop reads CASSTDGTGGINEQYF. The CDR3 DNA follows: TGTGCCAGCAGTACCGACGGGACAGGGGGGATCAACGAGCAGTACTTC.

The chain combines TRBV5-1 with TRBJ1-4; weak D call: TRBD1 (6 bases). Germline CDR1 and CDR2: SGHRS and YFSETQ. V lost 4 bases to trimming and J lost 6 bases, with 16 bases between them. This CDR3 has 15 amino acids. For the CDR3, the DNA is TGCGCCAGCAGCCCTAGGGGGGGGGACCATGAAAAACTGTTTTTT. Protein: CASSPRGGDHEKLFF.

The chain couples TRBV5-1 to TRBJ1-1; tentatively, D is TRBD1 (5 bases). This CDR3 has 16 residues. The ends were cut back, 2 bases at V and 0 bases at J, with 14 bases in the middle. Germline-derived CDR1 and CDR2 are SGHRS and YFSETQ. Here the CDR3 reads CASSFSGRRMNTEAFF. The CDR3 DNA is TGCGCCAGCAGCTTCTCAGGGAGGCGAATGAACACTGAAGCTTTCTTT.

Turning to this clone: This CDR3 is also generated by other DNA sequences in the sample. The chain links TRBV11-2 to TRBJ1-1; TRBD1 might be the D (5 bases). The germline CDR1 and CDR2 sequences are SGHAT and FQNNGV. V lost 3 bases to trimming and J lost 8 bases, with 13 bases between them. The CDR3 is 13 amino acids. The CDR3 loop reads CASSFGRGTEAFF. CDR3 DNA: TGTGCCAGCAGCTTCGGGCGCGGGACCGAAGCTTTCTTT.

The V call is TRBV6-5, the J call TRBJ1-1; 8 positions match TRBD1. The CDR3 is made up of 15 amino acids. Germline-derived CDR1 and CDR2 are MNHEY and SVGAGI. V lost 0 bases, J lost 9 bases, and 9 bases stayed unmatched. The CDR3, as DNA: TGTGCCAGCAGTTACTCGGAGCCAGGGGGCAAAAAAGCTTTCTTT. Translated: CASSYSEPGGKKAFF.

The rearrangement joins TRBV21-1 to TRBJ1-2. TRBV21-1 is an annotated pseudogene. The CDR3 totals 16 residues. This chain's CDR3 is CASSKAGGRREEGYTF. The CDR3 DNA reads as TGTGCCAGCAGCAAAGCGGGAGGACGCCGGGAGGAGGGCTACACCTTC.

The CDR3 reads CASSSGTGFSYF. DNA for the CDR3: TGTGCCAGCAGTTCCGGGACAGGTTTTTCGTACTTC. This sequence joins TRBV28 and TRBJ2-7; TRBD1 matches at 8 bases. The CDR3 has 12 residues. The germline V gene has CDR1 MDHEN and CDR2 SYDVKM. Trimming at V came to 4 bases and at J to 12 bases, leaving 8 bases not matched to a gene.

This sequence joins TRBV6-5 and TRBJ1-1; D is uncertain. V lost 7 bases and J 3 bases, leaving 15 bases between the germline ends. Germline values: CDR1 MNHEY, CDR2 SVGAGI. The CDR3 totals 14 residues. CDR3 DNA sequence: TGTGCCAGCATTCGAGGAAACGTGTACACTGAAGCTTTCTTT. This sequence encodes CASIRGNVYTEAFF.

V usage is TRBV6-5 and J usage is TRBJ2-7; 9 bases fit TRBD1. Germline V gene data show CDR1 as MNHEY and CDR2 as SVGAGI. The CDR3 sequence is 14 residues long. Trimming removed 1 base from V and 6 bases from J; junction bases left unmatched: 4. In DNA form, the CDR3 reads TGTGCCAGCAGTTACTGGGACAGGGTTGGCGAGCAGTACTTC. Amino acids: CASSYWDRVGEQYF.